This T cell receptor (beta chain) was observed in a study of cytomegalovirus exposure and HLA in healthy donors. General study findings and limits: Sequencing likely caused a cluster of highly shared sequence variants. With further analysis later on, most CMV-associated TCR beta chains appeared HLA-restricted. Later analysis found that TCR beta chains associated with HLA were more clonally expanded than other, equally common chains.

This clone occurred once. Antigen specificity is unknown. V lost 6 bases and J lost 3; bases outside the gene matches: 7. Germline V CDR1 and CDR2: MNHEY, SVGAGI. This CDR3 region has 14 residues. With 60 Vbeta and 13 Jbeta primers, the PCR was carried out. The method was immunoSEQ multiplex PCR; TCRdb's version includes in-frame clones alone and lacks a portion of them. The sample lists about 260,000 clones, 80% to 90% occurring once. Sequenced: PBMCs. The gene calls are TRBV6-5 and TRBJ2-7; 8 bases are shared with TRBD2. This sequence was found in a woman in her 40s in good health and CMV-seropositive. The CDR3 DNA reads TGTGCCAGCAGGGCAGGACTAGCCCACTACGAGCAGTACTTC. Amino acids: CASRAGLAHYEQYF.